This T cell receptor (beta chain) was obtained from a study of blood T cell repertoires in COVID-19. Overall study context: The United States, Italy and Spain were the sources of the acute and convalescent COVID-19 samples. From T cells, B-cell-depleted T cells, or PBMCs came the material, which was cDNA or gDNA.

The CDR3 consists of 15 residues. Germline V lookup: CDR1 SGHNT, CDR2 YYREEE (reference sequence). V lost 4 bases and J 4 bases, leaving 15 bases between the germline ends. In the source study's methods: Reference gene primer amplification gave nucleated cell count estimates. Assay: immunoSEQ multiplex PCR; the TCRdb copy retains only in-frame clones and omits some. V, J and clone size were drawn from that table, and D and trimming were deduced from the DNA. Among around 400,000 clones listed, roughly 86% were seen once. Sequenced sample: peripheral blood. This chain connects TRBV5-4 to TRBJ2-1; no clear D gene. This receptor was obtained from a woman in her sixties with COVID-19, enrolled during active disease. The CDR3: CASSTEIEAYNEQFF. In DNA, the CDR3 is TGTGCCAGCAGCACCGAGATTGAAGCTTACAATGAGCAGTTCTTC.